A single sample is the source of the 26 T cell receptor beta chains below, sequenced in a study of shared clonotypes between healthy human individuals. Positive CCR7 selection of CD45RO-negative cells yielded the naive CD8 cells, and terminally differentiated effector memory CD45RA+ cells were excluded. Using immunoSEQ multiplex PCR, the repertoire was profiled, and TCRdb retains in-frame clones only, with some absent. The repertoire holds hundreds of thousands of clones, about 96% seen once, with less than 0.3% in the top ten. The sequencing sample was made of naive CD8+ T cells sorted from blood. Source of these receptors: a man aged 25-45 years in good health.

The chain carries TRBV7-9 and TRBJ2-2; D is perhaps TRBD1 or TRBD2 (5 bases each). The V end lost 4 bases, the J end lost 9 bases, and 15 bases lay between the germline ends. The germline gives CDR1 SEHNR, CDR2 FQNEAQ (reference sequence). The length of the CDR3 is 14 residues. The CDR3 sequence: CASSSEGKDRELFF. The CDR3 nucleotides are TGTGCCAGCAGCTCCGAGGGGAAGGATAGGGAGCTGTTTTTT.

V gene TRBV4-3 combines with J gene TRBJ2-7, with 11 positions matching TRBD1. Germline V lookup: CDR1 LGHNA, CDR2 YSLEER. J gave up 2 bases and V 5 bases, and 5 bases lay outside the gene matches. The CDR3 has 15 residues. CDR3 loop: CASSAGQGVPYEQYF. The CDR3 coding sequence is TGCGCCAGCAGCGCGGGACAGGGGGTTCCCTACGAGCAGTACTTC.

The chain is built from TRBV29-1 and TRBJ2-4; D may be TRBD2 (5 bases). CDR3 length: 16 amino acids. The V gene's germline CDR1 is SQVTM and CDR2 ANQGSEA. The V gene lost 3 bases and the J gene lost 1 base, with 16 bases spanning the gap. This CDR3 reads CSVDERGGTAKNIQYF. The CDR3 nucleotides are TGCAGCGTTGACGAACGTGGAGGCACGGCCAAAAACATTCAGTACTTC. The entire variable domain, with the rest obtained from reference TRBV29-1 and TRBJ2-4, is as follows: SAVISQKPSRDICQRGTSLTIQCQVDSQVTMMFWYRQQPGQSLTLIATANQGSEATYESGFVIDKFPISRPNLTFSTLTVSNMSPEDSSIYLCSVDERGGTAKNIQYFGAGTRLSVL.

This chain joins TRBV28 and TRBJ2-1, with 13 positions matching TRBD2. CDR3 length equals 17 residues. Unmatched junction bases numbered 12, after V lost 4 bases and J lost 9 bases. Per the germline V gene, CDR1 is MDHEN and CDR2 is SYDVKM. The CDR3 nucleotides are TGTGCCAGCAGTTCTATACCCAGACTAGCGGGAGGTGTTGAGCAGTTCTTC. This translates into CASSSIPRLAGGVEQFF.

V is TRBV13 and J is TRBJ2-5; 10 bases fit TRBD1. Trimming at V came to 5 bases and at J to 3 bases, leaving 6 bases not matched to a gene. This CDR3 comprises 15 residues. The germline V gene has CDR1 PRHDT and CDR2 FYEKMQ (reference sequence). The CDR3, as DNA: TGTGCCAGCAGCCTAATAGGACAGGGGGAAGAGACCCAGTACTTC. Translation: CASSLIGQGEETQYF.

The gene calls are TRBV6-6 and TRBJ1-4; no firm D call. Between the trimmed V and J ends, which lost 6 bases and 0 bases, there was a span of 8 bases. The germline CDR1 and CDR2 sequences are MNHNY and SVGAGI (reference sequence). This CDR3 comprises 14 residues. The CDR3 nucleotides read TGTGCCAGCAGCCCGGTTGCAACTAATGAAAAACTGTTTTTT. Translated: CASSPVATNEKLFF.

V and J are TRBV7-9 and TRBJ1-4; 9 positions agree with TRBD1. CDR1 and CDR2 (germline): SEHNR, FQNEAQ (reference sequence). This CDR3 has 14 residues. With 5 bases clipped from V and 7 bases from J, the junction kept 5 bases outside the gene matches. CDR3 sequence: CASSRDREAEKLFF. CDR3 sequence (DNA): TGTGCCAGCAGCCGGGACAGGGAGGCTGAAAAACTGTTTTTT.

The rearrangement uses TRBV6-6 and TRBJ2-1; the D is unclear. Germline CDR1 MNHNY, CDR2 SVGAGI (reference sequence). Between the trimmed V and J ends, which lost 5 bases and 0 bases, there was a span of 11 bases. The CDR3 is 15 amino acids. CDR3 region: CASSDGQLSYNEQFF. CDR3 nucleotide sequence: TGTGCCAGCAGTGACGGGCAGCTCTCCTACAATGAGCAGTTCTTC.

This CDR3 is CASSYSNGNTGELFF. The CDR3 bases are TGTGCCAGCAGTTACTCGAATGGTAACACCGGGGAGCTGTTTTTT. The gene calls are TRBV6-5 and TRBJ2-2; the D is unclear. The CDR3 spans 15 residues. Between the trimmed V and J ends, which lost 0 bases and 2 bases, there was a span of 7 bases. Germline V gene lookup returns CDR1 MNHEY and CDR2 SVGAGI.

In regard to this clone: This CDR3 is also generated by other DNA sequences in the sample. The J gene is TRBJ2-1, the V gene TRBV27; D ambiguous. CDR3 length: 13 residues. The V and J ends lost 5 bases and 8 bases respectively, with 13 bases between them. The V gene's germline CDR1 is MNHEY and CDR2 SMNVEV (reference sequence). The CDR3 protein is CASSPDRVDEQFF. CDR3 sequence (DNA): TGTGCCAGCAGTCCGGATCGGGTCGATGAGCAGTTCTTC.

The CDR3, as DNA: TGTGCCAGCAGCCAACGGGACACCAACTATGGCTACACCTTC. Translated: CASSQRDTNYGYTF. The chain employs TRBV14 and TRBJ1-2; D is perhaps TRBD1 (6 bases). This CDR3 is built from 14 residues. V lost 2 bases and J 2 bases, leaving 9 bases between the germline ends. Germline V gives CDR1 SGHDN, CDR2 FVKESK.

The rearrangement uses TRBV7-9 and TRBJ2-7; D is unclear. The CDR3 sequence is 13 residues long. Germline lookup yields CDR1 SEHNR and CDR2 FQNEAQ (reference sequence). V lost 0 bases to trimming and J lost 6 bases, with 9 bases between them. Written as DNA, the CDR3 is TGTGCCAGCAGCTTAGCGGCTGGGCCCGAGCAGTACTTC. Protein sequence: CASSLAAGPEQYF.

The chain recombines TRBV10-3 with TRBJ2-1; 11 nucleotides match TRBD1. Trimming removed 7 bases from V and 8 bases from J; junction bases left unmatched: 10. Germline CDR1 and CDR2: ENHRY and SYGVKD. The CDR3 consists of 15 residues. The CDR3 DNA reads TGTGCCATCAACGCTAGGACAGGGGGCGTGGATGAGCAGTTCTTC. This translates into CAINARTGGVDEQFF.

The chain's CDR3 is CASSSLAGTEQFF. CDR3 coding DNA: TGTGCCAGCAGCTCCTTAGCGGGAACGGAGCAGTTCTTC. The rearrangement links TRBV11-3 to TRBJ2-1; the match to TRBD2 covers 8 bases. Germline CDR1 is SGHNT and CDR2 is YENEEA. The CDR3 runs 13 residues. J gave up 10 bases and V 4 bases, and 6 bases lay outside the gene matches.

V is TRBV11-3 and J is TRBJ2-3, with TRBD2 as a possible D gene (6 bases). Trimming shortened V by 5 bases and J by 4 bases, and 10 bases separated the two germline ends. CDR1 is SGHNT and CDR2 is YENEEA in the germline V gene. The CDR3 length is 13 residues. The CDR3 DNA reads TGTGCCAGCAGCGCCAGACTAGCAGATACGCAGTATTTT. It translates to CASSARLADTQYF.

Notes on this clone: Different DNA sequences within this sample yield the same CDR3. V gene TRBV29-1 combines with J gene TRBJ2-7; 8 bases line up with TRBD1. Germline V CDR1 and CDR2: SQVTM, ANQGSEA. The CDR3 contains 13 residues. The V and J ends lost 7 bases and 0 bases, in that order; junction bases with no gene match: 5. This CDR3 is CSAGTGLSYEQYF. Written as DNA, the CDR3 is TGCAGCGCTGGGACAGGACTCTCCTACGAGCAGTACTTC.

The chain is built from TRBV27 and TRBJ2-2; D may be TRBD1 (5 bases). From germline, CDR1 is MNHEY and CDR2 SMNVEV (reference sequence). V dropped 5 bases and J dropped 6 bases, with 10 bases sitting between them. The CDR3 sequence is 13 residues long. The CDR3 loop reads CASSPLGPGELFF. CDR3 DNA sequence: TGTGCCAGCAGTCCCCTGGGGCCCGGGGAGCTGTTTTTT.

Turning to this clone: The same CDR3 can be traced to other DNA sequences in this sample. The chain recombines TRBV5-1 with TRBJ2-1; D gene unclear. This CDR3 spans 14 amino acids. V gave up 0 bases and J gave up 2 bases, with 6 bases separating them. The germline CDR1 and CDR2 sequences are SGHRS and YFSETQ. In DNA form, the CDR3 reads TGCGCCAGCAGCTTGGGTCAGGCCTACAATGAGCAGTTCTTC. Its protein product is CASSLGQAYNEQFF.

The V gene is TRBV10-2, the J gene TRBJ2-7; D unresolved. Deletions cut 2 bases from V and 5 bases from J, with 4 bases between. The CDR3 length is 11 residues. Germline V gene data show CDR1 as WSHSY and CDR2 as SAAADI. The CDR3 bases are TGCGCCAGCAGTGAGGCCGACGAGCAGTACTTC. Translating it yields CASSEADEQYF.

The chain uses TRBV6-1 and TRBJ2-1; D is unresolved. The CDR3 has 10 amino acids. From germline, CDR1 is MNHNS and CDR2 SASEGT. Trimming cost V 6 bases and J 5 bases, with 2 bases left between them. The CDR3 coding sequence is TGTGCCAGCAGCAACAATGAGCAGTTCTTC. Residues: CASSNNEQFF.

A note on this clone: Other DNA sequences within the sample encode an identical CDR3. The chain employs TRBV6-5 and TRBJ1-5; TRBD1 matches 7 bases. CDR3 length: 14 residues. CDR1 and CDR2 (germline): MNHEY, SVGAGI. V shed 6 bases, J shed 2 bases, and the junction held 4 bases outside the gene matches. The CDR3 DNA reads TGTGCCAGCAGCTTAGGACAGGGCAATCAGCCCCAGCATTTT. This sequence encodes CASSLGQGNQPQHF.

This rearrangement joins TRBV28 to TRBJ2-4, with a tentative D call TRBD2 (6 bases). The germline V gene encodes CDR1 MDHEN and CDR2 SYDVKM. The CDR3 consists of 17 residues. V lost 4 bases to trimming and J lost 14 bases, with 30 bases between them. The CDR3 coding sequence is TGTGCCAGCAGTTCTATCCCGACATTCGGGGAGGACCAGCCCGAGTACTTC. Its protein product is CASSSIPTFGEDQPEYF.

V usage is TRBV27 and J usage is TRBJ2-7; 8 positions agree with TRBD2. After removal of 2 bases from V and 4 bases from J, the junction contained 4 bases not matched to a gene. CDR3 size: 14 residues. Germline V gives CDR1 MNHEY, CDR2 SMNVEV (reference sequence). The CDR3 DNA follows: TGTGCCAGCAGTTTACTGGGCGGGAGGTACGAGCAGTACTTC. Protein: CASSLLGGRYEQYF.

This rearrangement joins TRBV5-4 to TRBJ2-7; D gene uncertain. Per germline, CDR1 SGHNT and CDR2 YYREEE (reference sequence). The CDR3 sequence is 12 residues long. The V end lost 3 bases, the J end lost 9 bases, and 13 bases lay between the germline ends. The CDR3 coding sequence is TGTGCCAGCAGCTCCCTGGACGGACGGCAGTACTTC. Translation gives CASSSLDGRQYF.

The chain couples TRBV7-9 to TRBJ2-7, with D unclear. Germline CDR1 reads SEHNR; CDR2 reads FQNEAQ (reference sequence). The V end was cut by 1 base, the J end by 4 bases, with 23 bases between. CDR3 length: 18 amino acids. In DNA, the CDR3 is TGTGCCAGCAGCTTAGGGGCTGCCGGCTTTTTCAGGAATTACGAGCAGTACTTC. It codes for CASSLGAAGFFRNYEQYF.

This clone was seen a single time. The chain carries TRBV21-1 and TRBJ2-4; the D call TRBD2 from the table was never checked on the DNA. TRBV21-1 corresponds to a pseudogene. The CDR3 sequence is 19 residues long. The CDR3 here is CASPTRDELAGRAKNIQYF. CDR3 coding DNA: TGTGCCAGCCCCACCCGGGACGAACTAGCGGGTAGAGCCAAAAACATTCAGTACTTC.